The rows below give T cell receptor beta chains drawn from one sample of a study of PD-1 blockade in classical Hodgkin lymphoma. Profiling relied on immunoSEQ multiplex PCR, and the TCRdb table lists in-frame clones only, not all of them. In the table there are about 97,000 clones, 80% to 85% of which are singletons. The sequencing here drew on peripheral blood mononuclear cells (PBMCs), taken at baseline. The source of these receptors is a human donor with classical Hodgkin lymphoma. Both conserved end residues are part of each CDR3. D genes are given only for firm matches. For some rows the clone size is stated as once, few or many, or as a class when expanded; others skip it.

J: TRBJ2-1; V: TRBV5-4; size: .; D: TRBD2; DNA: TGTGCCAGCAGCCGCGGACTAGCGGACTCCTACAATGAGCAGTTCTTC; CDR3: CASSRGLADSYNEQFF
J: TRBJ1-1; V: TRBV15; size: .; D: .; DNA: TGTGCCACCAGCAGAGATTTTCAGGCAGTGAACACTGAAGCTTTCTTT; CDR3: CATSRDFQAVNTEAFF
J: TRBJ2-2; V: TRBV2; size: .; D: TRBD2; DNA: TGTGCCAGCAGCCCCGGTAGCGGGAGGGGTGCCACCGGGGAGCTGTTTTTT; CDR3: CASSPGSGRGATGELFF
J: TRBJ2-3; V: TRBV9; size: .; D: .; DNA: TGTGCCAGCAGCGTAGAGCCGGGGTCGGGCACAGATACGCAGTATTTT; CDR3: CASSVEPGSGTDTQYF
J: TRBJ2-7; V: TRBV10-3; size: .; D: .; DNA: TGTGCCATCAGTAGCGGGTCCTCCTACGAGCAGTACTTC; CDR3: CAISSGSSYEQYF
J: TRBJ1-1; V: TRBV21-1; size: .; D: .; DNA: TGTGCCAGCAGCATCCGACGGAGGGTGAACACTGAAGCTTTCTTT; CDR3: CASSIRRRVNTEAFF
J: TRBJ1-2; V: TRBV10-3; size: few; D: .; DNA: TGTGCCATCAGTGCGAACACGGGGAACTATGGCTACACCTTC; CDR3: CAISANTGNYGYTF
J: TRBJ1-2; V: TRBV28; size: .; D: .; DNA: TGTGCCAGCAGTCGACAGCCGGTCTATGGCTACACCTTC; CDR3: CASSRQPVYGYTF
J: TRBJ2-1; V: TRBV4-3; size: .; D: .; DNA: TGCGCCAGCAGCCAAGGAGGTAGCCGAGATTACAATGAGCAGTTCTTC; CDR3: CASSQGGSRDYNEQFF
J: TRBJ2-5; V: TRBV18; size: .; D: .; DNA: TGTGCCAGCTCACCACCTAGCGACAGAGAGACCCAGTACTTC; CDR3: CASSPPSDRETQYF
J: TRBJ1-2; V: TRBV5-1; size: .; D: .; DNA: TGCGCCAGCAGCTTGTCATCGACTAACTATGGCTACACCTTC; CDR3: CASSLSSTNYGYTF
J: TRBJ1-6; V: TRBV7-8; size: .; D: .; DNA: TGTGCCAGCAGCCACAGACAGCCGGATAATTCACCCCTCCACTTT; CDR3: CASSHRQPDNSPLHF
J: TRBJ2-1; V: TRBV29-1; size: .; D: .; DNA: TGCAGCGTTGAAAGGAAAATGAGCTCGAGCTCCTACAATGAGCAGTTCTTC; CDR3: CSVERKMSSSSYNEQFF
J: TRBJ2-7; V: TRBV15; size: once; D: TRBD1; DNA: TGTGCCACCAGCAGAGGGGCCACAGGGGACGAGCAGTACTTC; CDR3: CATSRGATGDEQYF
J: TRBJ2-7; V: TRBV5-1; size: .; D: .; DNA: TGCGCCAGCAGTCCGGGACACTCCTCCTACGAGCAGTACTTC; CDR3: CASSPGHSSYEQYF
J: TRBJ2-1; V: TRBV7-2; size: .; D: TRBD2; DNA: TGTGCCAGCAGCGATAGTCGGAGCGGGAGACAATACAATGAGCAGTTCTTC; CDR3: CASSDSRSGRQYNEQFF
J: TRBJ1-5; V: TRBV4-2; size: .; D: TRBD1; DNA: TGTGCCAGCAGCCAAGGGGACAGGGCTTATAGCAATCAGCCCCAGCATTTT; CDR3: CASSQGDRAYSNQPQHF
J: TRBJ2-3; V: TRBV7-8; size: once; D: TRBD1; DNA: TGTGCCAGCAGCCGGGACAGGGGGCAGAGCACAGATACGCAGTATTTT; CDR3: CASSRDRGQSTDTQYF
J: TRBJ2-7; V: TRBV25-1; size: .; D: .; DNA: TGTGCCAGCAGTGAAGGGGCAGCCTACGAGCAGTACTTC; CDR3: CASSEGAAYEQYF
J: TRBJ1-1; V: TRBV6-5; size: .; D: .; DNA: TGTGCCAGCAGTTACCGGAGGAACACTGAAGCTTTCTTT; CDR3: CASSYRRNTEAFF
J: TRBJ2-3; V: TRBV30; size: .; D: .; DNA: TGTGCCTGGAGCGACCAAGGGACTGGTACGCAGTATTTT; CDR3: CAWSDQGTGTQYF
J: TRBJ2-2; V: TRBV11-3; size: .; D: .; DNA: TGTGCCAGCAGCTTAGGCCCCCCTCCGGGGTGGGAGCTGTTTTTT; CDR3: CASSLGPPPGWELFF
J: TRBJ1-5; V: TRBV27; size: .; D: .; DNA: TGTGCCAGCAGCCCCCGTTGGGGCAATCAGCCCCAGCATTTT; CDR3: CASSPRWGNQPQHF
J: TRBJ2-3; V: TRBV11-3; size: few; D: .; DNA: TGTGCCAGCAGCTTAGGGGTTAGCGGCATGGGGGAAGATACGCAGTATTTT; CDR3: CASSLGVSGMGEDTQYF
J: TRBJ2-2; V: TRBV19; size: .; D: .; DNA: TGTGCCAGTAGTATAGATCTGAGTGGCGGGGAGCTGTTTTTT; CDR3: CASSIDLSGGELFF
J: TRBJ1-1; V: TRBV5-1; size: .; D: .; DNA: TGCGCCAGCAGTCACTTACAGGGGAACACTGAAGCTTTCTTT; CDR3: CASSHLQGNTEAFF
J: TRBJ1-4; V: TRBV18; size: .; D: .; DNA: TGTGCCAGCTCACCCGAGCGGGTGCATAATGAAAAACTGTTTTTT; CDR3: CASSPERVHNEKLFF
J: TRBJ2-1; V: TRBV10-2; size: once; D: TRBD1; DNA: TGCGCCAGCAGCCCCGACAGGGTCCAGCAGTTCTTC; CDR3: CASSPDRVQQFF
J: TRBJ2-7; V: TRBV14; size: .; D: .; DNA: TGTGCCAGCGGATTGGGACTTGGGCAGTACTTC; CDR3: CASGLGLGQYF
J: TRBJ1-1; V: TRBV29-1; size: .; D: .; DNA: TGCAGCGTTGAGGGGGGCCTGAACACTGAAGCTTTCTTT; CDR3: CSVEGGLNTEAFF
J: TRBJ2-4; V: TRBV7-2; size: .; D: TRBD1; DNA: TGTGCCAGCAGCGGACAGGGAGACATTCAGTACTTC; CDR3: CASSGQGDIQYF
J: TRBJ2-5; V: TRBV5-1; size: .; D: .; DNA: TGCGCCAGCAGCCCCCAGGGTGGCCAAGAGACCCAGTACTTC; CDR3: CASSPQGGQETQYF
J: TRBJ2-7; V: TRBV13; size: .; D: .; DNA: TGTGCCAGCAGACACTCCCAGGGACCAATCTACGAGCAGTACTTC; CDR3: CASRHSQGPIYEQYF
J: TRBJ1-5; V: TRBV4-3; size: .; D: .; DNA: TGCGCCAGCAGCCAATCCCGGGACTCCGGGTGGGATGCCCAGCATTTT; CDR3: CASSQSRDSGWDAQHF
J: TRBJ1-1; V: TRBV18; size: .; D: .; DNA: TGTGCCAGCTCACCACCGGGGAGCGGCACTGAAGCTTTCTTT; CDR3: CASSPPGSGTEAFF
J: TRBJ2-1; V: TRBV4-3; size: .; D: .; DNA: TGCGCCAGCAGCCAAGACGCCGTGGAGCAGTTCTTC; CDR3: CASSQDAVEQFF
J: TRBJ2-5; V: TRBV28; size: .; D: TRBD1; DNA: TGTGCCAGCAGTACAGGGGCTCAAGAGACCCAGTACTTC; CDR3: CASSTGAQETQYF
J: TRBJ2-1; V: TRBV5-6; size: .; D: .; DNA: TGTGCCAGCAGCCTTCTGGACTCCCCCTTCGCCTACAATGAGCAGTTCTTC; CDR3: CASSLLDSPFAYNEQFF
J: TRBJ2-7; V: TRBV9; size: .; D: .; DNA: TGTGCCAGCAGCGGGCCGAGTGTGGCCGGCGAGCAGTACTTC; CDR3: CASSGPSVAGEQYF
J: TRBJ1-2; V: TRBV5-1; size: .; D: TRBD1; DNA: TGCGCCAGCAGTCGCACAGGGGAGAGGAATGGCTACACCTTC; CDR3: CASSRTGERNGYTF
J: TRBJ1-1; V: TRBV19; size: .; D: .; DNA: TGTGCCAGTAGTATAGGGAGAGGGAACACTGAAGCTTTCTTT; CDR3: CASSIGRGNTEAFF
J: TRBJ1-2; V: TRBV6-6; size: .; D: TRBD1; DNA: TGTGCCAGCAGTCGGGGACAGGTTAACTATGGCTACACCTTC; CDR3: CASSRGQVNYGYTF
J: TRBJ2-1; V: TRBV10-3; size: .; D: TRBD2; DNA: TGTGCCACCAACGGGGGACTAGGCTTCCACAATGAGCAGTTCTTC; CDR3: CATNGGLGFHNEQFF
J: TRBJ2-3; V: TRBV13; size: .; D: TRBD2; DNA: TGTGCCAGCAGCATAACGGGAGGGCCAACAGATACGCAGTATTTT; CDR3: CASSITGGPTDTQYF
J: TRBJ2-7; V: TRBV27; size: once; D: TRBD1; DNA: TGTGCCAGCAGTTTAGAGACAGGGCCTAGGCGGAAGCAGTACTTC; CDR3: CASSLETGPRRKQYF
J: TRBJ2-7; V: TRBV2; size: .; D: TRBD1; DNA: TGTGCCAGCGGCAGGGGGCCCTACGAGCAGTACTTC; CDR3: CASGRGPYEQYF
J: TRBJ1-2; V: TRBV7-2; size: .; D: .; DNA: TGTGCCAGCAGCTTCCGACAGAACCTCTATGGCTACACCTTC; CDR3: CASSFRQNLYGYTF
J: TRBJ1-1; V: TRBV19; size: .; D: .; DNA: TGTGCCAGTACCCCGGTAGTTAACACTGAAGCTTTCTTT; CDR3: CASTPVVNTEAFF
J: TRBJ1-4; V: TRBV13; size: .; D: TRBD1; DNA: TGTGCCAGCAGCCCCCCAGGGGGCAACGCGGGTGAAAAACTGTTTTTT; CDR3: CASSPPGGNAGEKLFF
J: TRBJ2-7; V: TRBV29-1; size: .; D: .; DNA: TGCAGCGTTGTGGTCGGAGCCTACGAGCAGTACTTC; CDR3: CSVVVGAYEQYF
J: TRBJ1-2; V: TRBV21-1; size: .; D: .; DNA: TGTGCCAGCAGCAATGTTCCCAGGGGATGCTATGGCTACACCTTC; CDR3: CASSNVPRGCYGYTF